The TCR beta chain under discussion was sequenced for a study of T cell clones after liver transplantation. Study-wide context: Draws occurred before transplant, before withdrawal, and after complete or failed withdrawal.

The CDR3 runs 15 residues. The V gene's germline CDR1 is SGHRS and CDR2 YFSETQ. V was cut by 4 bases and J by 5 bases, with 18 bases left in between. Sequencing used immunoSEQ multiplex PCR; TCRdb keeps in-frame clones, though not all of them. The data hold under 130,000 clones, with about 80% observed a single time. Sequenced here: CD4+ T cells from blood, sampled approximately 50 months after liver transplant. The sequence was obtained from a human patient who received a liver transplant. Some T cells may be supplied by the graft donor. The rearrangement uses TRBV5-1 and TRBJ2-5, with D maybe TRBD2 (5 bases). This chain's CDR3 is CASSLSGLSAETQYF. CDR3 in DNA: TGCGCCAGCAGCCTCTCCGGACTTTCGGCGGAGACCCAGTACTTC.